This T cell receptor beta chain originates from a study of PD-L1 blockade in urothelial cancer. Study details: Previous chemotherapy exposure amounted to 0 to 3 regimens for patients. Analysis of the blood was performed 3 weeks (second dose) and 6 weeks after treatment start. Specimens of blood held a median count of approximately 150,000 T cells.

Time point here: peripheral blood 6 weeks after treatment start. PCRs each included synthetic TCR analog templates spiked in. Some clones are missing from TCRdb's copy, which holds only in-frame ones; the method was immunoSEQ multiplex PCR. The data hold around 45,000 clones, with about 80% observed a single time. Germline lookup yields CDR1 LGHNA and CDR2 YNFKEQ. The CDR3 spans 16 residues. Trimming cost V 4 bases and J 2 bases; bases outside gene matches: 7. The sequenced sample was PBMCs, obtained around atezolizumab (anti-PD-L1) treatment. The chain has TRBV4-2 and TRBJ2-7; 11 nucleotides align to TRBD1. The TCR was taken from a man aged 55 to 70 with urothelial cancer. The chain's CDR3 is CASSLGWDRGAYEQYF. The CDR3 DNA reads as TGTGCCAGCAGCCTGGGGTGGGACAGGGGGGCCTACGAGCAGTACTTC.